This T cell receptor (beta chain) was documented in a study of blood T cell repertoires in COVID-19. For the study at large: Sites across the United States, Italy and Spain contributed samples from acute and convalescent COVID-19. Sources were T cells, B-cell-depleted T cells, or PBMCs; the material itself was cDNA or gDNA.

Original handling: Estimation of nucleated cell counts was performed using reference gene primer amplification. The method was immunoSEQ multiplex PCR; TCRdb's version includes in-frame clones alone and lacks a portion of them. V, J and clone size derive from that table, while D and trimming were established from the DNA sequence. The sample lists 12,000 or so clones, around 70% seen once, with roughly 5.6% in the top ten. Patients in Seattle were enrolled during active infection, then followed longitudinally. The specimen was peripheral blood. The clonotype comes from a man in his fifties or sixties with COVID-19, enrolled during active disease.

The CDR3 reads CASSPGGGPYYGYTF. CDR3 DNA: TGTGCCAGCAGTCCTGGAGGAGGGCCGTATTATGGCTACACCTTC. The chain carries TRBV27 and TRBJ1-2; D is undetermined. Germline CDR1 reads MNHEY; CDR2 reads SMNVEV (reference sequence). The CDR3 extends over 15 amino acids. V shed 5 bases and J shed 5 bases, with 18 bases lying between them.